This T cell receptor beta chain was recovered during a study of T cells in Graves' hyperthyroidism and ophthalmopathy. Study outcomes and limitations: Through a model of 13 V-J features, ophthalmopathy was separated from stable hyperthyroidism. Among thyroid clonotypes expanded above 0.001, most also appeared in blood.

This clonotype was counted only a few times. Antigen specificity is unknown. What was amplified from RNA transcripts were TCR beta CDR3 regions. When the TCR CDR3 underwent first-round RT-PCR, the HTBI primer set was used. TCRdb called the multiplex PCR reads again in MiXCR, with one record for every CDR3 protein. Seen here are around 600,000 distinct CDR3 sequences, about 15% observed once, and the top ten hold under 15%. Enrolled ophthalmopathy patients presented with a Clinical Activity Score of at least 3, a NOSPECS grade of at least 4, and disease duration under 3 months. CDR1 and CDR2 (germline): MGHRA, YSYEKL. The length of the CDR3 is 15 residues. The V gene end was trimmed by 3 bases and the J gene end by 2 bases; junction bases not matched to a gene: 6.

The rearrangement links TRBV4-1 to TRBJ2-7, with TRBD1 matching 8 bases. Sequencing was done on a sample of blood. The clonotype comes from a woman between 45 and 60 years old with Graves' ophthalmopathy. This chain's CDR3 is CASSQKGQVAYEQYF. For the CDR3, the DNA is TGCGCCAGCAGCCAGAAGGGACAGGTTGCCTACGAGCAGTACTTC.